What follows describes a single T cell receptor (beta chain). Its specificity is not known. The repertoire was sequenced with immunoSEQ multiplex PCR; TCRdb's copy has only in-frame clones and lacks some. Here the sample spans tens of thousands of clones, about 96% being singletons. This specimen belongs to a study of cytomegalovirus exposure and HLA in healthy donors. The study, taken as a whole, reports: The classifier, whose performance was assessed in both the original and validation cohorts, reportedly diagnosed cytomegalovirus status with high specificity and sensitivity. The TCR clusters that emerged in the first cohort tended, a later analysis found, to co-occur in the 120 or so validation repertoires.

The CDR3 is 15 residues long. Per germline, CDR1 SEHNR and CDR2 FQNEAQ (reference sequence). Trimming removed 5 bases from V and 2 bases from J; junction bases left unmatched: 8. The chain carries TRBV7-9 and TRBJ2-5; TRBD2 aligns across 7 bases. The sample taken for sequencing was PBMCs. This sequence was found in a man between 18 and 35 years old in good health and CMV-seropositive. This CDR3 reads CASSPRQGGQETQYF. The CDR3 DNA follows: TGTGCCAGCAGCCCGCGTCAGGGAGGGCAAGAGACCCAGTACTTC.